This section outlines one TCR beta chain sequence together with its context. What it binds is not known. Profiled with immunoSEQ multiplex PCR; TCRdb holds only in-frame clones, not every one. This sample has more than 85,000 clones, with over 85% found just once. The study drew the donors from its approximately 120-subject validation cohort, separate from the roughly 710-subject first cohort. These data are taken from a study of cytomegalovirus exposure and HLA in healthy donors. Overall study results and limits: In the approximately 130 validation repertoires, more than 85% of cluster scores exceeded 0, per a later analysis. A few of the chains that were CMV-associated were confirmed in vitro to be specific for CMV antigens. It was reported that the classifier diagnosed cytomegalovirus status with high specificity and sensitivity in both the original and validation cohorts.

V shed 3 bases and J 2 bases; nucleotides not matched to a gene: 12. Germline values: CDR1 SQVTM, CDR2 ANQGSEA. The CDR3 sequence is 16 residues long. This clonotype originated in a woman younger than 35 in good health and CMV-seronegative. This chain uses TRBV29-1 with TRBJ2-7; TRBD1 matches at 8 bases. The sample consisted of PBMCs. The chain's CDR3 is CSVDGSAGTGAYEQYF. The CDR3 DNA follows: TGCAGCGTTGATGGTTCAGCCGGGACAGGAGCCTACGAGCAGTACTTC.